This is a list of T cell receptor beta chains from one sample in a study of T-cell reconstitution after alpha-beta-depleted transplantation in children. TCRdb re-called the PCR reads through MiXCR, storing one row per CDR3 protein. The sample has about 610,000 distinct CDR3 sequences; over 9.5% are singletons. Sequenced here: PBMCs from the stem cell graft donor, sampled from the stem cell graft. All receptors come from a human donor who donated a stem cell graft to a child with acute myeloid leukemia. Each CDR3 is given with its conserved first and last residue. Fields, in order: J gene, D gene, clone size, V gene, CDR3 DNA, CDR3 protein. D genes are given only for firm matches. Size tells how often a clone was seen (once, few, many) or the class of an expanded clone, and some rows leave it out.

TRBJ2-3,TRBD2,-,TRBV13,TGTGCCAGCAGCAGGCGGACTAGCGCGGGGGATACGCAGTATTTT,CASSRRTSAGDTQYF
TRBJ2-7,TRBD2,many,TRBV29-1,TGCAGCGTTGAGGAGACAGGGATCGGACTAGCGGATTACGAGCAGTACTTC,CSVEETGIGLADYEQYF
TRBJ2-1,-,many,TRBV20-1,TGCAGTGTCCTGAAACTTGCGGGGAGCTCCTACAATGAGCAGTTCTTC,CSVLKLAGSSYNEQFF
TRBJ2-1,-,-,TRBV6-2/TRBV6-3,TGTGCCAGCAGTTATCCCCCACTGGTTAGGAGTAACGATGAGCAGTTCTTC,CASSYPPLVRSNDEQFF
TRBJ2-5,TRBD2,few,TRBV7-2,TGTGCCAGCAGCTTAGCGCTGGTAGCGGGAGCAGAGACCCAGTACTTC,CASSLALVAGAETQYF
TRBJ2-7,-,few,TRBV6-2/TRBV6-3,TGTGCCAGCAGTCGCCGACAGGATTCGGGTAACTACGAGCAGTACTTC,CASSRRQDSGNYEQYF
TRBJ2-3,TRBD2,many,TRBV6-4,TGTGCCAGCAGTGACCTTTTTAGACTAGCGGGAGGGCCGTTGAGGACAGATACGCAGTATTTT,CASSDLFRLAGGPLRTDTQYF
TRBJ2-3,-,-,TRBV5-1,TGCGCCAGCAGCTTGGAGTTTCGGTTCACAGATACGCAGTATTTT,CASSLEFRFTDTQYF
TRBJ2-7,-,many,TRBV20-1,TGCAGTGCTAGAGATCGGGGCCGAGGGCTGGACGAGCAGTACTTC,CSARDRGRGLDEQYF
TRBJ2-3,TRBD2,few,TRBV9,TGTGCCAGCAGCACCCGGACTAGCGGGGAAGATACGCAGTATTTT,CASSTRTSGEDTQYF
TRBJ2-3,-,many,TRBV5-1,TGCGCCAGCAGCCTTCCCTCGGATACGCAGTATTTT,CASSLPSDTQYF
TRBJ2-1,-,few,TRBV27,TGTGCCAGCAGTTTAAGGCCCGACAATGAGCAGTTCTTC,CASSLRPDNEQFF
TRBJ2-7,-,-,TRBV28,TGTGCCAGCAGCCTCGGGACAAGCTTGGACTTC,CASSLGTSLDF
TRBJ2-5,-,-,TRBV5-1,TGCGCCAGCACCCTACAGGGATGGGAGACCCAGTACTTC,CASTLQGWETQYF
TRBJ2-7,TRBD1,-,TRBV28,TGTGCCAGCAGCCGCGGACAGGGGCTCTCCTACGAGCAGTACTTC,CASSRGQGLSYEQYF
TRBJ2-5,TRBD2,many,TRBV27,TGTGCCAGCAGCACCCCGGCTAGCGGGGGAGAGACCCAGTACTTC,CASSTPASGGETQYF
TRBJ1-1,TRBD1,-,TRBV5-1,TGCGCCAGCAGCTCCCAGGTTACAGGGGGCGTTGAAGCTTTCTTT,CASSSQVTGGVEAFF
TRBJ2-7,TRBD2,few,TRBV20-1,TGCAGATCCCATATAGCGGGAGGAAACGAGCAGTACTTC,CRSHIAGGNEQYF
TRBJ2-1,-,many,TRBV10-3,TGTGCCATCCGACCCCCAGGGGAGAACAATGAGCAGTTCTTC,CAIRPPGENNEQFF
TRBJ2-1,-,-,TRBV27,TGTGCCAGCAGTTTCCCTGGGTTCAATGAGCAGTTCTTC,CASSFPGFNEQFF
TRBJ1-2,-,-,TRBV5-6,TGTGCCAGCAGCCATATTTCGGGAAGGGGGGATGGCTACACCTTC,CASSHISGRGDGYTF
TRBJ2-7,TRBD2,-,TRBV28,TGTGCCAGCAGGTCGGGACTAGCAAGCGAGCAGTACTTC,CASRSGLASEQYF
TRBJ2-5,-,many,TRBV7-2,TGTGCCAGCAGCACCGACCGGGAGACCCAGTACTTC,CASSTDRETQYF
TRBJ2-1,-,-,TRBV24-1,TGTGCCACCAGTGATTTTAACGGCTACACGCAGTTCTTC,CATSDFNGYTQFF
TRBJ2-6,-,-,TRBV7-8,TGTGCCAGCAGCCACATCTCTGGGGCCAACGTCCTGACTTTC,CASSHISGANVLTF
TRBJ2-3,TRBD2,-,TRBV5-6,TGTGCCAGCAGCATCCGGACTAGCGGGATTAGCACAGATACGCAGTATTTT,CASSIRTSGISTDTQYF
TRBJ2-2,-,-,TRBV30,TGTGCCTGGAGTGTATTAGGGATAGACGGGGAGCTGTTTTTT,CAWSVLGIDGELFF
TRBJ2-3,TRBD2,few,TRBV29-1,TGCAGCGTTGCGGGGAGCGGGCGGGAGGGACTCACAGATACGCAGTATTTT,CSVAGSGREGLTDTQYF
TRBJ2-1,TRBD2,few,TRBV6-5,TGTGCCAGCAGTTGGGGACTAGCGAACCTCAATGAGCAGTTCTTC,CASSWGLANLNEQFF
TRBJ2-4,TRBD2,few,TRBV11-2,TGTGCCAGCAGCTCATTGGGAGGACTAGCGGGAGGCGGGGGGAACATTCAGTACTTC,CASSSLGGLAGGGGNIQYF
TRBJ2-7,TRBD1,-,TRBV3-1,TGTGCCAGCAGCCAAGATTTAGGCAGGGGGCAGGGCTACGAGCAGTACTTC,CASSQDLGRGQGYEQYF
TRBJ2-1,TRBD1,few,TRBV2,TGTGCCAGCGGAAGGGGGCTTGAGAATGAGCAGTTCTTC,CASGRGLENEQFF
TRBJ1-2,-,-,TRBV29-1,TGCAGCGTTGAAAAGGGACGGGAGCGGGGACTCAACTATGGCTACACCTTC,CSVEKGRERGLNYGYTF
TRBJ2-7,TRBD2,many,TRBV12-3/TRBV12-4,TGTGCCAGCAGTCCACGACTAGCGGGAGATTCCTACGAGCAGTACTTC,CASSPRLAGDSYEQYF
TRBJ2-5,TRBD2,many,TRBV28,TGTGCCAGCAGTCCGGGACTAGCGGGAGGTGGGCAAGAGACCCAGTACTTC,CASSPGLAGGGQETQYF
TRBJ2-3,TRBD2,many,TRBV20-1,TGCAGTGCTAGCGGACTAGCGGGAGATCGGAGAGATACGCAGTATTTT,CSASGLAGDRRDTQYF
TRBJ2-1,-,few,TRBV7-6,TGTGCCAGCAGCACCGGCGGTTACGGTGAGCAGTTCTTC,CASSTGGYGEQFF
TRBJ2-1,TRBD2,-,TRBV5-1,TGCGCCAGCAGCTCTCGAACTAGCGGGGGCAATGAGCAGTTCTTC,CASSSRTSGGNEQFF
TRBJ2-2,TRBD1,many,TRBV5-1,TGCGCCAGCAGCCTCCGACAGGGGAACACCGGGGAGCTGTTTTTT,CASSLRQGNTGELFF
TRBJ2-5,TRBD2,few,TRBV11-2,TGTGCCAGCAGCTCCACTAGCGGGAGTTTCCAAGAGACCCAGTACTTC,CASSSTSGSFQETQYF
TRBJ2-3,-,few,TRBV5-1,TGCGCCAGCAGGCTCTTGCTGGTATCTGATACGCAGTATTTT,CASRLLLVSDTQYF
TRBJ2-7,TRBD2,few,TRBV12-3/TRBV12-4,TGTGCCAGCAGCACCCTAGCGGGAGGGATGTACGAGCAGTACTTC,CASSTLAGGMYEQYF
TRBJ1-2,-,many,TRBV27,TGTGCCAGCAGCCACCAGACAGGCACCTTCAGGGGCTACACCTTC,CASSHQTGTFRGYTF
TRBJ2-1,TRBD2,many,TRBV4-1,TGCGCCAGCAGCAAGGGGACTAGCGGGGGGCTAAATGAGCAGTTCTTC,CASSKGTSGGLNEQFF
TRBJ1-1,-,-,TRBV3-1,TGTGCCAGCAGCCAATTCGACACTGAAGCTTTCTTT,CASSQFDTEAFF
TRBJ2-3,-,many,TRBV5-1,TGCGCCAGCAGCACGAAGGGGTCAGATACGCAGTATTTT,CASSTKGSDTQYF
TRBJ1-6,-,few,TRBV6-5,TGTGCCAGCAGTTACTCTCGGGGGGCAATGGTTAGCTCACCCCTCCACTTT,CASSYSRGAMVSSPLHF
TRBJ1-5,-,few,TRBV7-3,TGTGCCAGCAGCTTATTGGCAGGGCGGGAACAGCCCCAGCATTTT,CASSLLAGREQPQHF
TRBJ1-2,-,many,TRBV20-1,TGCAGTGCTAGACCACCCGGGACACCTTATGGCTACACCTTC,CSARPPGTPYGYTF
TRBJ1-1,-,few,TRBV7-9,TGTGCCAGCAGCTTAGATGAGGCCACTGAAGCTTTCTTT,CASSLDEATEAFF